This entry features one TCR beta chain sequence. Reverse transcription of about 0.5 to 1 ug RNA used random hexamers. The CDR3 of TCR beta was amplified by immunoSEQ multiplex PCR across 54 Vbeta and 13 Jbeta. TCRdb re-analysed the immunoSEQ multiplex PCR reads in MiXCR, keeping a single row per CDR3 protein. The table lists around 45,000 distinct CDR3 sequences, roughly 93% of them singletons. The sample originates from a study of CD8 T cells in Susac syndrome. Controls were healthy donors chosen to match patients in age and sex. Losses at the gene ends were 3 bases for V and 6 bases for J; bases not matched to a gene: 4. This CDR3 is built from 15 residues. Per germline, CDR1 MGHRA and CDR2 YSYEKL.

This TCR came from a human donor in good health. The sequenced sample consisted of CD8+ T cells from PBMCs. The chain carries TRBV4-1 and TRBJ2-1, with TRBD2 matching over 11 bases. CDR3 in DNA: TGCGCCAGCAGCCAGATAGCGGGAGGGCTCAATGAGCAGTTCTTC. It is translated as CASSQIAGGLNEQFF.